This TCR beta chain is from a study of blood T cell repertoires in COVID-19. Per germline, CDR1 SGHDT and CDR2 YYEEEE. V dropped 2 bases and J dropped 5; count of bases not matched to a gene: 10. The CDR3 length is 16 residues. Per the authors' pipeline: Amplification from reference gene primers served as the basis for estimated nucleated cell counts. Assay used: immunoSEQ multiplex PCR; TCRdb lists only in-frame clones, some missing. V, J and clone size are taken as reported in that table, and D and trimming were inferred from the DNA itself. The top ten hold less than 20% of the sample, which has roughly 150,000 clones, about four fifths seen once.

The sequenced sample was peripheral blood. This clonotype was obtained from a woman between 65 and 79 years old who had recovered from COVID-19. J is TRBJ1-2 and V is TRBV5-6, with 9 bases matching TRBD1. CDR3: CASSLGTGRSWYGYTF. The CDR3 DNA reads as TGTGCCAGCAGCTTAGGGACAGGGAGGTCTTGGTATGGCTACACCTTC. Looking up the rest from reference TRBV5-6 and TRBJ1-2 gives the full variable domain: DAGVTQSPTHLIKTRGQQVTLRCSPKSGHDTVSWYQQALGQGPQFIFQYYEEEERQRGNFPDRFSGHQFPNYSSELNVNALLLGDSALYLCASSLGTGRSWYGYTFGSGTRLTVV.